This TCR beta chain was found in a study of Ad26.COV2.S vaccination and SARS-CoV-2 variants. Looking at the study overall: Participant was drawn from the COV1001 Ad26.COV2.S trial arm.

Clones were sequenced by immunoSEQ multiplex PCR, and TCRdb holds only the in-frame ones, with some missing. Here the sample spans roughly 380,000 clones, approximately 85% being singletons. CDR3 length: 15 residues. Per germline, CDR1 SGHRS and CDR2 YFSETQ. V lost 0 bases, J lost 4 bases, and 13 bases lay in between. Specified treatment: 15 to 20 received Ad26.COV2.S at low or high dose, single or two shots; 5 received placebo; per-sample allocation not given. Sample collection was performed on day 63 after the first vaccine or placebo injection. Donation came from an adult in Boston who was aged 18-55 years.

This TCR derives from a person aged 18 to 59 who received the Ad26.COV2.S COVID-19 vaccine or a placebo. Sequenced material: peripheral blood, taken in a trial of Ad26.COV2.S vaccine versus placebo. This sequence joins TRBV5-1 and TRBJ1-2; D might be TRBD1 (6 bases). In nucleotides, the CDR3 is TGCGCCAGCAGCTTGGCTGGACAGCTTGTCTATGGCTACACCTTC. This codes for CASSLAGQLVYGYTF.